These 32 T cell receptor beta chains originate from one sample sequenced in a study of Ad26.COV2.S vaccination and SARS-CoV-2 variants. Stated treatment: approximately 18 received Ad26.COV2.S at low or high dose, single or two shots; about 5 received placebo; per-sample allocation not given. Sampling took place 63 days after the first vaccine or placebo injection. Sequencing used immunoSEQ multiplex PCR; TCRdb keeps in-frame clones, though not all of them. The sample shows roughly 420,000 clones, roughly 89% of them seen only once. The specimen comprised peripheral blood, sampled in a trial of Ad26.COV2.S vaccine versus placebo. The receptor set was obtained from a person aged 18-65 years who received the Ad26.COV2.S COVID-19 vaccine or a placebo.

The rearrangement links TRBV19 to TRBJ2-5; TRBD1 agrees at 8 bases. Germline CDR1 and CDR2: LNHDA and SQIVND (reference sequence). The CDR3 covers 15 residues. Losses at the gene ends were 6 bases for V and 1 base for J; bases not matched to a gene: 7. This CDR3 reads CASRRTGSRQETQYF. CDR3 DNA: TGTGCCAGTAGAAGGACAGGGTCCCGCCAAGAGACCCAGTACTTC.

This CDR3 reads CASSVGGIGQETQYF. The CDR3 DNA follows: TGTGCCAGCAGTGTGGGGGGCATCGGACAAGAGACCCAGTACTTC. J is TRBJ2-5 and V is TRBV25-1; D might be TRBD1 or TRBD2, each matching 6 bases. Germline loops: CDR1 MGHDK, CDR2 SYGVNS. The germline V and J ends were trimmed by 4 bases and 2 bases, with 14 bases remaining between them. This CDR3 contains 15 residues. Looking up the rest from reference TRBV25-1 and TRBJ2-5 gives the full variable domain: EADIYQTPRYLVIGTGKKITLECSQTMGHDKMYWYQQDPGMELHLIHYSYGVNSTEKGDLSSESTVSRIRTEHFPLTLESARPSHTSQYLCASSVGGIGQETQYFGPGTRLLVL.

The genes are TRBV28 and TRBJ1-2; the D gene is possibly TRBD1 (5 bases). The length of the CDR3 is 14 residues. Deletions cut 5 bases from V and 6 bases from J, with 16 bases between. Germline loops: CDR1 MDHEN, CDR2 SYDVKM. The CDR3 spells CASSRDFQGDGYTF. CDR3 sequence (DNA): TGTGCCAGCAGTAGGGACTTCCAAGGGGATGGCTACACCTTC.

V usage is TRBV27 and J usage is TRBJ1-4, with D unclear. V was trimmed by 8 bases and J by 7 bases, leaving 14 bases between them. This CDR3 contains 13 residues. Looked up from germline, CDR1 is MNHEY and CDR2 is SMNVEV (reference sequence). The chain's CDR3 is CASRAESREKLFF. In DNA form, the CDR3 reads TGTGCCAGCCGAGCGGAGTCTCGTGAAAAACTGTTTTTT.

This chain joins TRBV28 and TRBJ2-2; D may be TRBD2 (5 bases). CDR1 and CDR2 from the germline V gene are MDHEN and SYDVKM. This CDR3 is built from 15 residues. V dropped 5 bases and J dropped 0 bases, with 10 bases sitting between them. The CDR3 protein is CASSIPGTNTGELFF. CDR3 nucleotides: TGTGCCAGCAGTATCCCCGGGACGAACACCGGGGAGCTGTTTTTT.

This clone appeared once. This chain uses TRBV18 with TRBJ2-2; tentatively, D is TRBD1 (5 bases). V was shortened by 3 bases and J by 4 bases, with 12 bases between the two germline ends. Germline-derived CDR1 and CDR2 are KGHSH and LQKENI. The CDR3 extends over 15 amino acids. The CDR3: CASSPQGQATGELFF. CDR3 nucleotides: TGTGCCAGCTCACCTCAGGGTCAGGCCACCGGGGAGCTGTTTTTT.

The CDR3 DNA reads TGTGCCAGCAGCTCGATACAGGGGGTCAATCAGCCCCAGCATTTT. Translation: CASSSIQGVNQPQHF. The chain uses TRBV7-8 and TRBJ1-5, with 8 bases that match TRBD1. Looked up from germline, CDR1 is SGHVS and CDR2 is FQNEAQ. CDR3 length: 15 residues. Unmatched junction bases numbered 5, after V lost 4 bases and J lost 3 bases.

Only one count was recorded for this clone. DNA of the CDR3: TGCGCCAGCAGCTTGGAACCACAGGGTGGCACAGATACGCAGTATTTT. Protein sequence: CASSLEPQGGTDTQYF. The V gene is TRBV5-1, the J gene TRBJ2-3, with D maybe TRBD1 (6 bases). Germline CDR1 reads SGHRS; CDR2 reads YFSETQ. There are 16 residues in the CDR3. The germline V and J ends were trimmed by 0 bases and 1 base, with 12 bases remaining between them.

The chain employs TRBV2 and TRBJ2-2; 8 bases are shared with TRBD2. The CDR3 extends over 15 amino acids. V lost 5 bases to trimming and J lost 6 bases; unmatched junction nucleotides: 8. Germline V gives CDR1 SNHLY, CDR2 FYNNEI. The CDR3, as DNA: TGTGCCAGCAGTCTACGGACTAGCAGCCCCGGGGAGCTGTTTTTT. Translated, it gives CASSLRTSSPGELFF.

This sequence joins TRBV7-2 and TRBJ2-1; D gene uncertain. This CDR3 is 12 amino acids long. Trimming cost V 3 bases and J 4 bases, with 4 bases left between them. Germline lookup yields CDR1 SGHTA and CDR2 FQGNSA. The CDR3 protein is CASSFGYNEQFF. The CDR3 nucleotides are TGTGCCAGCAGCTTCGGATACAATGAGCAGTTCTTC.

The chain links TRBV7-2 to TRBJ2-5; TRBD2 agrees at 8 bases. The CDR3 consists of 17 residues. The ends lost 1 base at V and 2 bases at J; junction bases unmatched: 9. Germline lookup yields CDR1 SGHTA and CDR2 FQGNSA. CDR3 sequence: CASSLVWTSIPQETQYF. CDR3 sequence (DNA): TGTGCCAGCAGCTTAGTGTGGACTAGCATCCCGCAAGAGACCCAGTACTTC.

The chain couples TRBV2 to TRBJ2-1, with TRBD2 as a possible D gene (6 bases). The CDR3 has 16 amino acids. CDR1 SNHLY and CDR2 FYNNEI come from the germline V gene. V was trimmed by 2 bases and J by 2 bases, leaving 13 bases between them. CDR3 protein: CASSEFTRRAYNEQFF. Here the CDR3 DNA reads TGTGCCAGCAGTGAATTTACGCGGAGGGCCTACAATGAGCAGTTCTTC.

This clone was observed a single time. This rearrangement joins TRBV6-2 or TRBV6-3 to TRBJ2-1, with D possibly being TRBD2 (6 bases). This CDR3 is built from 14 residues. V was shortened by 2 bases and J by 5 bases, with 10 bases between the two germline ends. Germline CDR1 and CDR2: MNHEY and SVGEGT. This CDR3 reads CASSYPLANNEQFF. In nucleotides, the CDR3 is TGTGCCAGCAGTTACCCCCTAGCGAACAATGAGCAGTTCTTC.

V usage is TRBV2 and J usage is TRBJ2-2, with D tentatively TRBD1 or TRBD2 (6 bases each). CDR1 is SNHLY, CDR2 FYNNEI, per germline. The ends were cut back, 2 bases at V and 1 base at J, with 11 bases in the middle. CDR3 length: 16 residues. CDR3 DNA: TGTGCCAGCAGTGAACGGGGGCCTCTGAACACCGGGGAGCTGTTTTTT. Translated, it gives CASSERGPLNTGELFF.

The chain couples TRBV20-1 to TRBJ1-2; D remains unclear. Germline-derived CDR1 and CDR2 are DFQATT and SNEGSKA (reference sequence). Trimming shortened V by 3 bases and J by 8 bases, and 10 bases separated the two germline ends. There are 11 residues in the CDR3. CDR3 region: CSASWAAGYTF. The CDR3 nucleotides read TGCAGTGCTAGTTGGGCAGCCGGCTACACCTTC.

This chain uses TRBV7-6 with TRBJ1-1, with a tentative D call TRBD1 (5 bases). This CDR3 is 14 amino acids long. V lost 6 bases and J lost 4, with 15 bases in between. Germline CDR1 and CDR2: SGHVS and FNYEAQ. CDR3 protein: CASRRDPGVTEAFF. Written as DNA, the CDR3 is TGTGCCAGCAGAAGGGACCCGGGGGTCACTGAAGCTTTCTTT. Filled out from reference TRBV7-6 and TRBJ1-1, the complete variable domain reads GAGVSQSPRYKVTKRGQDVALRCDPISGHVSLYWYRQALGQGPEFLTYFNYEAQQDKSGLPNDRFSAERPEGSISTLTIQRTEQRDSAMYRCASRRDPGVTEAFFGQGTRLTVV.

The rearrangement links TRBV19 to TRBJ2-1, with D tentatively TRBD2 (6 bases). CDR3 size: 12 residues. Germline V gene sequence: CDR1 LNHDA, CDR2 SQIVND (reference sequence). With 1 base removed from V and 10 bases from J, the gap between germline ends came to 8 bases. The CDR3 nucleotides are TGTGCCAGTAGTATAGTAGGGAGGGAGCAGTTCTTC. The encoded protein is CASSIVGREQFF.

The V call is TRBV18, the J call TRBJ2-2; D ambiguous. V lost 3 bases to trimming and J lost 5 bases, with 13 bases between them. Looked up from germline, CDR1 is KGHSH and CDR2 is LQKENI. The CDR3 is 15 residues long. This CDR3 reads CASSPRPAETGELFF. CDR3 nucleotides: TGTGCCAGCTCACCTCGTCCGGCGGAGACCGGGGAGCTGTTTTTT.

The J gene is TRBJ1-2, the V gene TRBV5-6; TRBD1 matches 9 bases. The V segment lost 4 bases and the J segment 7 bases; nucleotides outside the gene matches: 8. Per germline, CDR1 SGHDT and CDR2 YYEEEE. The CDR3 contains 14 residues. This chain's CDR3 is CASSPRDRESGYTF. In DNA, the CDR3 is TGTGCCAGCAGCCCCCGGGACAGGGAGTCTGGCTACACCTTC. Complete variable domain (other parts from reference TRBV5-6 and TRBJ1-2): DAGVTQSPTHLIKTRGQQVTLRCSPKSGHDTVSWYQQALGQGPQFIFQYYEEEERQRGNFPDRFSGHQFPNYSSELNVNALLLGDSALYLCASSPRDRESGYTFGSGTRLTVV.

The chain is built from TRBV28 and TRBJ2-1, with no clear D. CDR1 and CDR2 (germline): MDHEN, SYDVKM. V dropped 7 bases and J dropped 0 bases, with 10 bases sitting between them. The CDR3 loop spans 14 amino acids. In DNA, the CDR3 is TGTGCCAGCACGGCCGGTCCCTCCTACAATGAGCAGTTCTTC. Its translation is CASTAGPSYNEQFF. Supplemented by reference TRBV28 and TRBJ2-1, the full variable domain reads DVKVTQSSRYLVKRTGEKVFLECVQDMDHENMFWYRQDPGLGLRLIYFSYDVKMKEKGDIPEGYSVSREKKERFSLILESASTNQTSMYLCASTAGPSYNEQFFGPGTRLTVL.

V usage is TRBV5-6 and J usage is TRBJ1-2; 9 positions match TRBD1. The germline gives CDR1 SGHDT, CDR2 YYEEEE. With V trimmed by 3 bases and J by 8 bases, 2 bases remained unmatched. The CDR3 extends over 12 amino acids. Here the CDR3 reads CASSSTGGGYTF. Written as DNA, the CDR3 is TGTGCCAGCAGCTCGACAGGGGGAGGCTACACCTTC.

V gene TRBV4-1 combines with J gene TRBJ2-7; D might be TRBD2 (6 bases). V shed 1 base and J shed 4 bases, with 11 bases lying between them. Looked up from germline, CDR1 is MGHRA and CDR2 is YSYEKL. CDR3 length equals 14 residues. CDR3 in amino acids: CASSQGTGEYEQYF. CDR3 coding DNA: TGCGCCAGCAGCCAAGGCACGGGGGAGTACGAGCAGTACTTC.

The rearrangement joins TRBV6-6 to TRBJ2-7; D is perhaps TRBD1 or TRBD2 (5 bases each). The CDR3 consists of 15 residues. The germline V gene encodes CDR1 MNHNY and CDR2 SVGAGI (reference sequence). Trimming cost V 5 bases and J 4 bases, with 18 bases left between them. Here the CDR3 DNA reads TGTGCCAGCAGTCCGACAGCAGATGGACTTTACGAGCAGTACGTC. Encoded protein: CASSPTADGLYEQYV.

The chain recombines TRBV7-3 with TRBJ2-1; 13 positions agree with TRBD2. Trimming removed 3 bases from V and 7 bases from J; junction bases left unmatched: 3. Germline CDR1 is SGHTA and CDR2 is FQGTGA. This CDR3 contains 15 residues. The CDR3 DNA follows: TGTGCCAGCAGCTTCCGGACTAGCGGGGGAAATGAGCAGTTCTTC. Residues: CASSFRTSGGNEQFF.

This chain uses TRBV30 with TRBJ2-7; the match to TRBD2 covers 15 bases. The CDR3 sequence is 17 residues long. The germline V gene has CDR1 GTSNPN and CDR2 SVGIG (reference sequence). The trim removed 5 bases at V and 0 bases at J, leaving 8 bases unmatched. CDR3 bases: TGTGCCTGGCAGGGGACTAGCGGGAGGCCCAGCTCCTACGAGCAGTACGTC. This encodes CAWQGTSGRPSSYEQYV.

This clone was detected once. CDR3: CAISDIRIAGHNEQFF. The DNA for the CDR3 is TGTGCCATCAGTGATATAAGGATAGCGGGACACAATGAGCAGTTCTTC. J is TRBJ2-1 and V is TRBV10-3; 8 bases match TRBD2. The CDR3 extends over 16 amino acids. Germline CDR1 and CDR2: ENHRY and SYGVKD. J lost 5 bases, V lost 3 bases, and 9 bases had no gene match.

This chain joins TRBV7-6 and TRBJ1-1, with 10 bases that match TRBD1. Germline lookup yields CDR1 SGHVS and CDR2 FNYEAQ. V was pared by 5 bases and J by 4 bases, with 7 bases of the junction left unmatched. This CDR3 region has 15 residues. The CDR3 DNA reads TGTGCCAGCAGCACCCGACAGGGGGCCTTCACTGAAGCTTTCTTT. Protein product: CASSTRQGAFTEAFF.

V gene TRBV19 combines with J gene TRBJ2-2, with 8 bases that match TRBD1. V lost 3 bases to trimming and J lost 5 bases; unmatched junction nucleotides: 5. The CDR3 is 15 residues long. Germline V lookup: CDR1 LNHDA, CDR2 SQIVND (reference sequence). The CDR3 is CASSIQGAETGELFF. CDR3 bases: TGTGCCAGTAGTATTCAGGGGGCGGAAACCGGGGAGCTGTTTTTT.

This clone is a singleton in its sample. The CDR3 DNA reads TGTGCCAGTAGGGACAGGGGGAATGGGGAGACCCAGTACTTC. It specifies CASRDRGNGETQYF. The rearrangement uses TRBV19 and TRBJ2-5, with TRBD1 identical over 10 bases. The CDR3 is made up of 14 amino acids. Germline V gives CDR1 LNHDA, CDR2 SQIVND (reference sequence). Germline trimming cut 6 bases from V and 5 bases from J; bases unmatched to any gene: 6. The whole variable domain, remainder taken from reference TRBV19 and TRBJ2-5, is DGGITQSPKYLFRKEGQNVTLSCEQNLNHDAMYWYRQDPGQGLRLIYYSQIVNDFQKGDIAEGYSVSREKKESFPLTVTSAQKNPTAFYLCASRDRGNGETQYFGPGTRLLVL.

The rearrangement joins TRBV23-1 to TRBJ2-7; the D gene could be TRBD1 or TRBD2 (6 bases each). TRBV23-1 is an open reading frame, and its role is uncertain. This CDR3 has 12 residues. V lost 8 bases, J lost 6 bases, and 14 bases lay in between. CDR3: CASGWGAREQYF. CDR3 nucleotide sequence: TGCGCCAGCGGCTGGGGGGCGCGCGAGCAGTACTTC.

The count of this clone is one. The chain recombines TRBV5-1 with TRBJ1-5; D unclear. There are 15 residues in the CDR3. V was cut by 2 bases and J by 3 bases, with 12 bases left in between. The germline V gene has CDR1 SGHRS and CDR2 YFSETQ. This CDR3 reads CASSFSGALNQPQHF. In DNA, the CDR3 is TGCGCCAGCAGCTTTTCGGGAGCCCTCAATCAGCCCCAGCATTTT.

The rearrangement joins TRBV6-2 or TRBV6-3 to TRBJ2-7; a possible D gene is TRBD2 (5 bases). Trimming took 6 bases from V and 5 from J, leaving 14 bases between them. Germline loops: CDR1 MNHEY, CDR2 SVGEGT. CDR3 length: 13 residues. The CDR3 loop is CASSSSRVNEQYV. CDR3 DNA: TGTGCCAGCAGCTCCTCGCGGGTTAACGAGCAGTACGTC.